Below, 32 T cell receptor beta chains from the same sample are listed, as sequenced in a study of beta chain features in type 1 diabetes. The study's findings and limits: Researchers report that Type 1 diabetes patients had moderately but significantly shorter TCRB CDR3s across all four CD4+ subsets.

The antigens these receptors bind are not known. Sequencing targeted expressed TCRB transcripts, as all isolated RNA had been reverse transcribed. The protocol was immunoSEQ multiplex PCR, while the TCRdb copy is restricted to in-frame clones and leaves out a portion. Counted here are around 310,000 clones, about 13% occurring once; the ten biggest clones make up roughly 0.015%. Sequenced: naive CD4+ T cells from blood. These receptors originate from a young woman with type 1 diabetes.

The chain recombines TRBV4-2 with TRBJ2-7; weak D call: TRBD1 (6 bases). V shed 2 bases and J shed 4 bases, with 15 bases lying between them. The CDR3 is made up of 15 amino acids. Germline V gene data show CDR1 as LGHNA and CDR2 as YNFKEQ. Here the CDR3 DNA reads TGTGCCAGCAGCCAAAACGACCAGGGGATTTACGAGCAGTACTTC. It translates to CASSQNDQGIYEQYF.

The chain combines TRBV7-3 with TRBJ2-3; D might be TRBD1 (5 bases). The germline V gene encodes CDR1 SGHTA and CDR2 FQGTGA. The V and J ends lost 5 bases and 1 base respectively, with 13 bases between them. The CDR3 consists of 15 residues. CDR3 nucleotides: TGTGCCAGCAGCCTCAGGGTGTCCCGCACAGATACGCAGTATTTT. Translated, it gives CASSLRVSRTDTQYF.

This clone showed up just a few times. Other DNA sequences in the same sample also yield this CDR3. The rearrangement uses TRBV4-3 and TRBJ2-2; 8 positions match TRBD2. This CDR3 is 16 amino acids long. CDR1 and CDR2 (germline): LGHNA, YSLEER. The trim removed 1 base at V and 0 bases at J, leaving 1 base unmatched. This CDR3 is CASSQALAANTGELFF. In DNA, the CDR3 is TGCGCCAGCAGCCAAGCACTAGCGGCGAACACCGGGGAGCTGTTTTTT.

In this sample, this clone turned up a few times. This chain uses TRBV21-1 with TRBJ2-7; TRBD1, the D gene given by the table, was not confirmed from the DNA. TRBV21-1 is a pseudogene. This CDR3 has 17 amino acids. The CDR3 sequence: CASSRGQAKLIPYEQYV. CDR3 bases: TGTGCCAGCAGCAGAGGACAGGCCAAGTTAATCCCCTACGAGCAGTACGTC.

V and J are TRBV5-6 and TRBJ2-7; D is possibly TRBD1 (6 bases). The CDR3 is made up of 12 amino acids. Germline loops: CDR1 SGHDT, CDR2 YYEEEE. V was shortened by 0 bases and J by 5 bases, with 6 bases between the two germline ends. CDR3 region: CASSLAGDEQYF. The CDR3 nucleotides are TGTGCCAGCAGCTTGGCAGGGGACGAGCAGTACTTC.

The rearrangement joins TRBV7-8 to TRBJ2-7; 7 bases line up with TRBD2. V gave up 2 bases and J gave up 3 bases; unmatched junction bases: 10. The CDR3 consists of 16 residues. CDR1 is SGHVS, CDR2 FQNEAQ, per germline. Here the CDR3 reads CASSLRGAGRHYEQYV. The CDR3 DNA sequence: TGTGCCAGCAGCTTAAGGGGAGCGGGACGACACTACGAGCAGTACGTC.

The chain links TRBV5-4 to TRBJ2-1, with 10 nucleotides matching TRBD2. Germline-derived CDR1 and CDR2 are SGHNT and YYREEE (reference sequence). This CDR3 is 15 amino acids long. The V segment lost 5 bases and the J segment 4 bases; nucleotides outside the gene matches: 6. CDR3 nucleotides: TGTGCCAGCAGACTCAAGCGGGAGGGATACAATGAGCAGTTCTTC. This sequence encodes CASRLKREGYNEQFF.

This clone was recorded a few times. CDR3: CASIDGGNTEAFF. Here the CDR3 DNA reads TGTGCCAGCATTGACGGTGGGAACACTGAAGCTTTCTTT. The genes are TRBV2 and TRBJ1-1; the D is unclear. Germline-derived CDR1 and CDR2 are SNHLY and FYNNEI. CDR3 length equals 13 residues. V shed 7 bases and J shed 1 base, with 10 bases lying between them.

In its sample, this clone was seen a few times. The CDR3 sequence is CASSPPGSGLQFQFF. In DNA form, the CDR3 reads TGCGCCAGCAGCCCGCCGGGTAGCGGATTACAATTTCAGTTCTTC. This chain joins TRBV4-1 and TRBJ2-1; D perhaps matches TRBD2 (6 bases). Germline-derived CDR1 and CDR2 are MGHRA and YSYEKL. CDR3 length equals 15 residues. Trimming took off 4 bases at V and 13 bases at J, with 23 bases between the two ends.

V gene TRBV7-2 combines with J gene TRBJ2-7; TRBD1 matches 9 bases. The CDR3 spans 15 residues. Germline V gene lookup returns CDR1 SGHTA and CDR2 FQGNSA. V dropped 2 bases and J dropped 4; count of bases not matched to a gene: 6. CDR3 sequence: CASSLKQGAAYEQYF. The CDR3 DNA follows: TGTGCCAGCAGCTTAAAACAGGGGGCGGCTTACGAGCAGTACTTC.

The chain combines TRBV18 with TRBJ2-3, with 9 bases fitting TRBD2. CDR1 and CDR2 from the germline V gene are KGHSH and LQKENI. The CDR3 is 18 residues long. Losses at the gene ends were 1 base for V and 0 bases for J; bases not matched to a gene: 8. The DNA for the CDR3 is TGTGCCAGCTCACCACGGATCACTAGCGGGCTTAGCACAGATACGCAGTATTTT. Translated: CASSPRITSGLSTDTQYF. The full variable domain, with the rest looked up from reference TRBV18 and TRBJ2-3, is NAGVMQNPRHLVRRRGQEARLRCSPMKGHSHVYWYRQLPEEGLKFMVYLQKENIIDESGMPKERFSAEFPKEGPSILRIQQVVRGDSAAYFCASSPRITSGLSTDTQYFGPGTRLTVL.

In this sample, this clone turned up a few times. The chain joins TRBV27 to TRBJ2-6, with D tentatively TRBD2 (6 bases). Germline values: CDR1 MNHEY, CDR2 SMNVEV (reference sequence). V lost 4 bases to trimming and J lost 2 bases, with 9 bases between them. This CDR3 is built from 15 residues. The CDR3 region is CASSSGGAGANVLTF. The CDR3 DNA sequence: TGTGCCAGCAGTTCAGGAGGGGCTGGGGCCAACGTCCTGACTTTC.

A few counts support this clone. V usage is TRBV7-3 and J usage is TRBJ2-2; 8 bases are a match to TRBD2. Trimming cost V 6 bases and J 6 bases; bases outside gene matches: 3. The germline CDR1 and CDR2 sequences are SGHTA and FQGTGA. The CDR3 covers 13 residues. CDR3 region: CASSPGGPGELFF. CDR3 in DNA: TGTGCCAGCAGTCCGGGAGGGCCCGGGGAGCTGTTTTTT.

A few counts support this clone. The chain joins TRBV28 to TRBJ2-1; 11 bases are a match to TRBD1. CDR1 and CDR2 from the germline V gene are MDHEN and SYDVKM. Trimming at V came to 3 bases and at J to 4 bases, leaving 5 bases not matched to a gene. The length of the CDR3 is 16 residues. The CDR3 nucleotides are TGTGCCAGCAGTTTCCCCTGGGACAGGGGGTACAATGAGCAGTTCTTC. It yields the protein CASSFPWDRGYNEQFF.

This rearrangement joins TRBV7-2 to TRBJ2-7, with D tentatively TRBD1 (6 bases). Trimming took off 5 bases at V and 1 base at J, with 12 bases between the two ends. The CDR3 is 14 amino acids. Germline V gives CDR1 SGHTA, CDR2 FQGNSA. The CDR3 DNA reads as TGTGCCAGCAGCACACAGGGTTCTTCCTACGAGCAGTACTTC. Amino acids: CASSTQGSSYEQYF. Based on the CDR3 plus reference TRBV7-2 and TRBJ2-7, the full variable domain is GAGVSQSPSNKVTEKGKDVELRCDPISGHTALYWYRQSLGQGLEFLIYFQGNSAPDKSGLPSDRFSAERTGGSVSTLTIQRTQQEDSAVYLCASSTQGSSYEQYFGPGTRLTVT.

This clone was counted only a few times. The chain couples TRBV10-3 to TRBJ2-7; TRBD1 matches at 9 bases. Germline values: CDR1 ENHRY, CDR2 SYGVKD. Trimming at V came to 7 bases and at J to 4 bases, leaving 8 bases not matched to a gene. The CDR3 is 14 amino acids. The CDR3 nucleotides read TGTGCCATCAATCCGGGACAGGGACGATACGAGCAGTACTTC. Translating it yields CAINPGQGRYEQYF.

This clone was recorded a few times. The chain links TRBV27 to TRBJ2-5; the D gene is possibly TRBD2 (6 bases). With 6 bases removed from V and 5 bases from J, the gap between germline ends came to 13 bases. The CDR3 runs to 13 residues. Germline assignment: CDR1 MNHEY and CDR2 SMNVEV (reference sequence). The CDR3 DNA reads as TGTGCCAGCAGCCCGGGACTGGGGGAGACCCAGTACTTC. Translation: CASSPGLGETQYF.

This CDR3 is CASSLVRANYGYTF. In DNA form, the CDR3 reads TGTGCCAGCAGCTTAGTACGGGCTAACTATGGCTACACCTTC. The chain has TRBV7-9 and TRBJ1-2; D ambiguous. The V end lost 1 base, the J end lost 0 bases, and 6 bases lay between the germline ends. Per the germline V gene, CDR1 is SEHNR and CDR2 is FQNEAQ (reference sequence). The CDR3 is made up of 14 amino acids.

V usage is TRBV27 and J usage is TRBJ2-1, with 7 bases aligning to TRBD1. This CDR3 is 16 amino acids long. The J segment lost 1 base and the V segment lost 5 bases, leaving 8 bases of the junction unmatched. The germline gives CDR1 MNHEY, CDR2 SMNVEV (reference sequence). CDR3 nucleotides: TGTGCCAGCAGTCCCTGGGACAGCGTTTCCTACAATGAGCAGTTCTTC. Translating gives CASSPWDSVSYNEQFF.

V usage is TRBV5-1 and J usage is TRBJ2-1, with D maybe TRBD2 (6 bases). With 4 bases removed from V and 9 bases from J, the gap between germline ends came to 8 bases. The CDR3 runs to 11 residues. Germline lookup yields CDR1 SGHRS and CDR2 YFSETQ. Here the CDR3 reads CASSVGGEQFF. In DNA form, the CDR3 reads TGCGCCAGCAGCGTCGGGGGTGAGCAGTTCTTC.

The CDR3 DNA reads as TGTGCCTGGAGTCCAAGTCGAGGGAAGGGCACAGATACGCAGTATTTT. Its protein is CAWSPSRGKGTDTQYF. The J gene is TRBJ2-3, the V gene TRBV30, with a possible D match to TRBD2 (5 bases). This CDR3 spans 16 amino acids. CDR1 GTSNPN and CDR2 SVGIG come from the germline V gene (reference sequence). Trimming cost V 2 bases and J 1 base, with 16 bases left between them.

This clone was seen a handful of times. The CDR3 loop reads CASSPPADSGDIQYF. The CDR3 DNA reads TGTGCCAGCAGTCCCCCGGCGGACTCTGGGGACATTCAGTACTTC. The chain carries TRBV27 and TRBJ2-4; perhaps TRBD2 as D (5 bases). The length of the CDR3 is 15 residues. V was pared by 5 bases and J by 8 bases, with 19 bases between. Looked up from germline, CDR1 is MNHEY and CDR2 is SMNVEV (reference sequence).

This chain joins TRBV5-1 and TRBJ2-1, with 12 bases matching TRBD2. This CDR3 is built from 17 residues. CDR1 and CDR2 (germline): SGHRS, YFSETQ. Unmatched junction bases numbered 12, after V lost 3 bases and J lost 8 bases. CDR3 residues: CASSSPPTSGSVYEQFF. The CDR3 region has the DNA TGCGCCAGCAGCTCTCCCCCGACTAGCGGGAGTGTGTATGAGCAGTTCTTC.

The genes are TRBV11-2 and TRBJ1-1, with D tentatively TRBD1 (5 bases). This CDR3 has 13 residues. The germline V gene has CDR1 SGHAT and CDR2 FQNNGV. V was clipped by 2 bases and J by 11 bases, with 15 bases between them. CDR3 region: CASSLLGGSSAFF. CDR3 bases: TGTGCCAGCAGCTTATTGGGGGGTTCGAGCGCTTTCTTT.

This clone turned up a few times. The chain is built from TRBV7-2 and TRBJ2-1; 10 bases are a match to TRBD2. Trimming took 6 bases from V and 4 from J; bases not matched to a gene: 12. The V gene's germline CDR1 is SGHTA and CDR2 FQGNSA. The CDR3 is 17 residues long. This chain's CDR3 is CASRPRASGSKYNEQFF. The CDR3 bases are TGTGCCAGCAGACCGCGAGCTAGCGGGAGTAAGTACAATGAGCAGTTCTTC.

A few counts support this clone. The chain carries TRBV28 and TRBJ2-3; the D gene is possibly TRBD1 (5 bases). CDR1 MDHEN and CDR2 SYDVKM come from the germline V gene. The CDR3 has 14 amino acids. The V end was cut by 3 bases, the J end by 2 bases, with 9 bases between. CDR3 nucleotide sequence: TGTGCCAGCAGTTTGCAGGGTTTCACAGATACGCAGTATTTT. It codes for CASSLQGFTDTQYF. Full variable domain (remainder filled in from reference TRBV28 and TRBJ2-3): DVKVTQSSRYLVKRTGEKVFLECVQDMDHENMFWYRQDPGLGLRLIYFSYDVKMKEKGDIPEGYSVSREKKERFSLILESASTNQTSMYLCASSLQGFTDTQYFGPGTRLTVL.

CDR3 sequence reads: CSAGGGPGELFF. Written as DNA, the CDR3 is TGCAGCGCCGGCGGGGGGCCGGGGGAGCTGTTTTTT. The chain employs TRBV29-1 and TRBJ2-2; 8 bases match TRBD2. This CDR3 is built from 12 residues. Germline V gives CDR1 SQVTM, CDR2 ANQGSEA. V was clipped by 7 bases and J by 8 bases; unmatched bases: 6.

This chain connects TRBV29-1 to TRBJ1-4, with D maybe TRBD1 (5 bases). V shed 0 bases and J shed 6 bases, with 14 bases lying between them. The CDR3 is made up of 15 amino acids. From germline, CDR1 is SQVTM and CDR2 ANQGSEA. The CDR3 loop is CSVEDVGGADEKLFF. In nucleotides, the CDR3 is TGCAGCGTTGAAGATGTTGGAGGGGCGGATGAAAAACTGTTTTTT.

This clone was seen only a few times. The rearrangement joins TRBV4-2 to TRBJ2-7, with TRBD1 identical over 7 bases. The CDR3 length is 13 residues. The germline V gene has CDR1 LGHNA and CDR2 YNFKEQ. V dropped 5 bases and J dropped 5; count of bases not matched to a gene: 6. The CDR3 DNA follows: TGTGCCAGCAGCTCGTCTACAGGGGACGAGCAGTACTTC. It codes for CASSSSTGDEQYF.

The CDR3 protein is CASSQVGGRGSYEQYF. The CDR3 DNA is TGTGCCAGCAGCCAAGTGGGCGGGAGGGGGTCCTACGAGCAGTACTTC. V gene TRBV4-2 combines with J gene TRBJ2-7; TRBD2 agrees at 9 bases. With 1 base clipped from V and 1 base from J, the junction kept 5 bases outside the gene matches. The germline gives CDR1 LGHNA, CDR2 YNFKEQ. This CDR3 has 16 residues.

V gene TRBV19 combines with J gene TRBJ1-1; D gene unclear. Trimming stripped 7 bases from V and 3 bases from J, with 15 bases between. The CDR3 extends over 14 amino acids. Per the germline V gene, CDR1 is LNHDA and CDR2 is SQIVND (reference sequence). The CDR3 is CASTEHPPYTEAFF. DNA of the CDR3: TGTGCCAGTACCGAACACCCCCCATACACTGAAGCTTTCTTT.

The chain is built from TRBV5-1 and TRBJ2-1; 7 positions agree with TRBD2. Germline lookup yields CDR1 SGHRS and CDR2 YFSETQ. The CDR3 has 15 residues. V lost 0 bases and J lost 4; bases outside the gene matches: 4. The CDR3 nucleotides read TGCGCCAGCAGCTTGGTAGCGGGTTTGTACAATGAGCAGTTCTTC. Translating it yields CASSLVAGLYNEQFF.